A selection of T cell receptor beta chains follows, all from one sample in a study of blood T cells in healthy people across ages. From the 5' RACE reads, TCRdb called clonotypes with MiXCR, one entry per CDR3 protein. This table holds about 1.6 million distinct CDR3 sequences, about 35% found once. The specimen was blood. These receptors were collected from a woman in her 30s in good health. Both conserved end residues are part of each CDR3. Each record gives: V gene, J gene, CDR3 length, clone size, D gene, CDR3 protein, CDR3 DNA. A D gene is named only where the DNA matches it firmly. Some rows have no size entry. The others give once, few or many, or a class for an expanded clone.

V gene: TRBV6-2/TRBV6-3; J gene: TRBJ2-7; CDR3 length: 14; clone size: few; D gene: .; CDR3 protein: CASSPALGAYEQYF; CDR3 DNA: TGTGCCAGCAGCCCCGCCCTGGGGGCCTACGAGCAGTACTTC
V gene: TRBV20-1; J gene: TRBJ2-1; CDR3 length: 14; clone size: .; D gene: TRBD2; CDR3 protein: CSATLAGVSNEQFF; CDR3 DNA: TGCAGTGCCACACTAGCGGGAGTATCGAATGAGCAGTTCTTC
V gene: TRBV7-2; J gene: TRBJ1-6; CDR3 length: 13; clone size: .; D gene: .; CDR3 protein: CASSFTDSSPLHF; CDR3 DNA: TGTGCCAGCAGCTTTACGGATTCTTCACCCCTCCACTTT
V gene: TRBV5-1; J gene: TRBJ2-7; CDR3 length: 14; clone size: many; D gene: .; CDR3 protein: CASSPGTFSYEQYF; CDR3 DNA: TGCGCCAGCAGCCCGGGAACCTTCTCCTACGAGCAGTACTTC
V gene: TRBV18; J gene: TRBJ1-1; CDR3 length: 14; clone size: few; D gene: .; CDR3 protein: CASSPTGDVSEAFF; CDR3 DNA: TGTGCCAGCTCACCCACGGGAGACGTGTCTGAAGCTTTCTTT
V gene: TRBV15; J gene: TRBJ2-7; CDR3 length: 18; clone size: .; D gene: TRBD2; CDR3 protein: CATSSSVGTGTSAHEQYF; CDR3 DNA: TGTGCCACCAGCAGCTCCGTTGGGACCGGGACTAGCGCACACGAGCAGTACTTC
V gene: TRBV12-3/TRBV12-4; J gene: TRBJ1-1; CDR3 length: 15; clone size: .; D gene: .; CDR3 protein: CASRPFGAPNTEAFF; CDR3 DNA: TGTGCCAGCAGGCCATTCGGGGCCCCGAACACTGAAGCTTTCTTT
V gene: TRBV7-2; J gene: TRBJ2-1; CDR3 length: 15; clone size: few; D gene: .; CDR3 protein: CASSLGVLGVNEQFF; CDR3 DNA: TGTGCCAGCAGCTTAGGGGTCTTAGGGGTCAATGAGCAGTTCTTC
V gene: TRBV28; J gene: TRBJ2-4; CDR3 length: 13; clone size: few; D gene: .; CDR3 protein: CASSLEGHGIQYF; CDR3 DNA: TGTGCCAGCAGTTTAGAGGGGCATGGCATTCAGTACTTC
V gene: TRBV7-2; J gene: TRBJ2-3; CDR3 length: 17; clone size: many; D gene: .; CDR3 protein: CASSPGVAKWITDTQYF; CDR3 DNA: TGTGCCAGCAGCCCCGGGGTGGCGAAGTGGATCACAGATACGCAGTATTTT
V gene: TRBV27; J gene: TRBJ1-6; CDR3 length: 17; clone size: few; D gene: TRBD1; CDR3 protein: CASSLINPGQLNSPLHF; CDR3 DNA: TGTGCCAGCAGTTTAATTAACCCGGGACAGTTAAATTCACCCCTCCACTTT
V gene: TRBV30; J gene: TRBJ1-5; CDR3 length: 11; clone size: .; D gene: .; CDR3 protein: CAWTPAQPQHF; CDR3 DNA: TGTGCCTGGACCCCGGCTCAGCCCCAGCATTTT